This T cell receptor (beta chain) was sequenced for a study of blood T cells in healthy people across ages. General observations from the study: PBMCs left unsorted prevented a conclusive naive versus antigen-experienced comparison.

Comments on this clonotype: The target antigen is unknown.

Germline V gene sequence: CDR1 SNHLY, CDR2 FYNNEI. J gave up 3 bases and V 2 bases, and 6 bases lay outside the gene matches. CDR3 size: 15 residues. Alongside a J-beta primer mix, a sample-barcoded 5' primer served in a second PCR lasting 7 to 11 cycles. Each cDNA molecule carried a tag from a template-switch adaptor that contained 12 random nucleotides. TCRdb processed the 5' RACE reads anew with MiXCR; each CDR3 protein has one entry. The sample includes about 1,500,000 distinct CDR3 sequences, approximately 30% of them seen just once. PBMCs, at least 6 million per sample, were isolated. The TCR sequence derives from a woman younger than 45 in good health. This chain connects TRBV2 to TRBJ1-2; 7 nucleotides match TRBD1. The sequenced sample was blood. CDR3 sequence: CASSEFRQGDYGYTF. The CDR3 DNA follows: TGTGCCAGCAGTGAATTTCGCCAGGGGGACTATGGCTACACCTTC.